A selection of T cell receptor beta chains follows, all from one sample in a study of blood T cell repertoires in COVID-19. Clones were read by immunoSEQ multiplex PCR, and TCRdb kept only the in-frame ones, dropping some. The table shows around 200,000 clones, with about 88% occurring only once. Sequenced input: PBMCs or T cells enriched from blood (not recorded which). The receptors were gathered from a woman in her 30s who had recovered from COVID-19. Each CDR3 is given with its conserved first and last residue. Each record gives: D gene, V gene, J gene, clone size, CDR3 DNA, CDR3 protein. The D gene is left open where the match is weak. Expanded clones are given a class, and other clones once, few, many or no size at all.

D gene: TRBD1; V gene: TRBV5-1; J gene: TRBJ1-1; clone size: -; CDR3 DNA: TGCGCCAGCAGCCAGGGACAGGAAAACACTGAAGCTTTCTTT; CDR3 protein: CASSQGQENTEAFF
D gene: -; V gene: TRBV19; J gene: TRBJ2-1; clone size: -; CDR3 DNA: TGTGCCAGTAGTCCGCGGGCGAGTGAGCAGTTCTTC; CDR3 protein: CASSPRASEQFF
D gene: TRBD2; V gene: TRBV11-3; J gene: TRBJ2-2; clone size: -; CDR3 DNA: TGTGCCAGCAGCCCGGGACTAACGAACACCGGGGAGCTGTTTTTT; CDR3 protein: CASSPGLTNTGELFF
D gene: -; V gene: TRBV18; J gene: TRBJ1-4; clone size: -; CDR3 DNA: TGTGCCAGCTCACCTTCATCAGGAAGTCCAACTAATGAAAAACTGTTTTTT; CDR3 protein: CASSPSSGSPTNEKLFF
D gene: -; V gene: TRBV6-2/TRBV6-3; J gene: TRBJ2-7; clone size: -; CDR3 DNA: TGTGCCAGCAGTTACTTCCTTGGGGGGTCAACAGCGGGCGAGCAGTACTTC; CDR3 protein: CASSYFLGGSTAGEQYF
D gene: TRBD1; V gene: TRBV5-1; J gene: TRBJ1-2; clone size: once; CDR3 DNA: TGCGCCAGCAGCTGGATGGACAGGTTCCCCTATGGCTACACCTTC; CDR3 protein: CASSWMDRFPYGYTF
D gene: -; V gene: TRBV18; J gene: TRBJ2-5; clone size: -; CDR3 DNA: TGTGCCAGCTCACCAGGGGGGGCCCAAGAGACCCAGTACTTC; CDR3 protein: CASSPGGAQETQYF
D gene: TRBD2; V gene: TRBV20-1; J gene: TRBJ2-5; clone size: -; CDR3 DNA: TGCAGTGCTAGTACTAGCGGGGGGTTCGAGGAGACCCAGTACTTC; CDR3 protein: CSASTSGGFEETQYF
D gene: -; V gene: TRBV7-9; J gene: TRBJ1-5; clone size: -; CDR3 DNA: TGTGCCAGCAGCCCGGCGGGGAACATGAATCAGCCCCAGCATTTT; CDR3 protein: CASSPAGNMNQPQHF
D gene: TRBD1; V gene: TRBV4-1; J gene: TRBJ1-5; clone size: few; CDR3 DNA: TGCGCCAGCAGCCAAGATCCCCAGGGGGCACATAGCAATCAGCCCCAGCATTTT; CDR3 protein: CASSQDPQGAHSNQPQHF
D gene: TRBD1; V gene: TRBV6-5; J gene: TRBJ1-1; clone size: once; CDR3 DNA: TGTGCCAGCAGTTACACCAGGGGGCAGACTGAAGCTTTCTTT; CDR3 protein: CASSYTRGQTEAFF
D gene: -; V gene: TRBV4-3; J gene: TRBJ2-6; clone size: -; CDR3 DNA: TGCGCCAGCAGCCCCTGGGGGGCTGGGGCCAACGTCCTGACTTTC; CDR3 protein: CASSPWGAGANVLTF
D gene: -; V gene: TRBV4-2; J gene: TRBJ2-7; clone size: -; CDR3 DNA: TGTGCCAGCAGCCGAGAGGGGGGGAACTACGAGCAGTACTTC; CDR3 protein: CASSREGGNYEQYF
D gene: -; V gene: TRBV18; J gene: TRBJ1-5; clone size: -; CDR3 DNA: TGTGCCAGCTCACCCCTGACGGCAGGAGGGGGGGATCAGCCCCAGCATTTT; CDR3 protein: CASSPLTAGGGDQPQHF
D gene: -; V gene: TRBV7-2; J gene: TRBJ2-7; clone size: -; CDR3 DNA: TGTGCCAGCAGCTTAGATGGCAGATATTACGAGCAGTACTTC; CDR3 protein: CASSLDGRYYEQYF
D gene: TRBD1; V gene: TRBV5-5; J gene: TRBJ1-6; clone size: -; CDR3 DNA: TGTGCCAGCAGCTCCCTATTGGTAGGACAGGGAGGGAATTCACCCCTCCACTTT; CDR3 protein: CASSSLLVGQGGNSPLHF
D gene: TRBD1; V gene: TRBV6-2/TRBV6-3; J gene: TRBJ1-5; clone size: -; CDR3 DNA: TGTGCCAGCAGCTCTCGTGAGACAGGGGGATTGGAGCCCCAGCATTTT; CDR3 protein: CASSSRETGGLEPQHF
D gene: -; V gene: TRBV7-2; J gene: TRBJ2-1; clone size: -; CDR3 DNA: TGTGCCAGCAGCTTAGTTGGCGGCAATGAGCAGTTCTTC; CDR3 protein: CASSLVGGNEQFF
D gene: -; V gene: TRBV11-2; J gene: TRBJ1-6; clone size: -; CDR3 DNA: TGTGCCAGCAGAGGGTTGCGGGAGTTGCGGAATTCACCCCTCCACTTT; CDR3 protein: CASRGLRELRNSPLHF
D gene: -; V gene: TRBV4-3; J gene: TRBJ1-1; clone size: -; CDR3 DNA: TGCGCCAGCAGCCAAGATCGGGGGGTTGAAGCTTTCTTT; CDR3 protein: CASSQDRGVEAFF
D gene: -; V gene: TRBV3-1/TRBV3-2; J gene: TRBJ1-4; clone size: -; CDR3 DNA: TGTGCCAGCAGCCAAGTCGGGGGGCTTAATGAAAAACTGTTTTTT; CDR3 protein: CASSQVGGLNEKLFF
D gene: -; V gene: TRBV19; J gene: TRBJ2-7; clone size: -; CDR3 DNA: TGTGCCAGTAGTATAGAAGGAGGGTCCTTCTACGAGCAGTACTTC; CDR3 protein: CASSIEGGSFYEQYF
D gene: TRBD1; V gene: TRBV7-3; J gene: TRBJ1-1; clone size: -; CDR3 DNA: TGTGCCAGCAGCTCAACGGGACAGCTGAACACTGAAGCTTTCTTT; CDR3 protein: CASSSTGQLNTEAFF
D gene: TRBD1; V gene: TRBV19; J gene: TRBJ2-7; clone size: -; CDR3 DNA: TGTGCCAGTAGTACTAGACAGGGGCGCTACGAGCAGTACTTC; CDR3 protein: CASSTRQGRYEQYF
D gene: -; V gene: TRBV6-5; J gene: TRBJ1-2; clone size: -; CDR3 DNA: TGTGCCAGCAGTTACTCTCTGGGGCGGTCTAACTATGGCTACACCTTC; CDR3 protein: CASSYSLGRSNYGYTF
D gene: TRBD1; V gene: TRBV29-1; J gene: TRBJ2-7; clone size: few; CDR3 DNA: TGCAGCGTTGGAGGGACAGGGGCGACCTACGAGCAGTACTTC; CDR3 protein: CSVGGTGATYEQYF
D gene: -; V gene: TRBV5-6; J gene: TRBJ1-1; clone size: -; CDR3 DNA: TGTGCCAGCAGCCGCCCAGGGTTTCCTGAAGCTTTCTTT; CDR3 protein: CASSRPGFPEAFF
D gene: -; V gene: TRBV19; J gene: TRBJ2-7; clone size: -; CDR3 DNA: TGTGCCAGTAGTATAGGACTAGGTCTCTACGAGCAGTACTTC; CDR3 protein: CASSIGLGLYEQYF
D gene: -; V gene: TRBV29-1; J gene: TRBJ1-2; clone size: few; CDR3 DNA: TGCAGCGTTGATGGGGGGGAAAACTATGGCTACACCTTC; CDR3 protein: CSVDGGENYGYTF
D gene: -; V gene: TRBV5-1; J gene: TRBJ2-7; clone size: -; CDR3 DNA: TGCGCCAGCAGCTTATCTCAGGGTGCCCACGAGCAGTACTTC; CDR3 protein: CASSLSQGAHEQYF
D gene: TRBD2; V gene: TRBV5-1; J gene: TRBJ2-5; clone size: -; CDR3 DNA: TGCGCCAGCAGCTTGGAGGGGAGTAGCGGGTGGGAAGAGACCCAGTACTTC; CDR3 protein: CASSLEGSSGWEETQYF
D gene: -; V gene: TRBV11-2; J gene: TRBJ1-1; clone size: -; CDR3 DNA: TGTGCCAGCAGCGTAGACAGGAGGTCTGAAGCTTTCTTT; CDR3 protein: CASSVDRRSEAFF
D gene: TRBD1; V gene: TRBV27; J gene: TRBJ1-5; clone size: -; CDR3 DNA: TGTGCCAGCAGTTTATCCGCCGGACAGGGGGCAGGGCAGCCCCAGCATTTT; CDR3 protein: CASSLSAGQGAGQPQHF
D gene: TRBD2; V gene: TRBV6-5; J gene: TRBJ2-3; clone size: -; CDR3 DNA: TGTGCCAGCAGTTACGCCGGACTAGGTGCGGATACGCAGTATTTT; CDR3 protein: CASSYAGLGADTQYF
D gene: TRBD1; V gene: TRBV5-1; J gene: TRBJ2-5; clone size: -; CDR3 DNA: TGCGCCAGCAGCTTCGGGGACAGAAAAGAGACCCAGTACTTC; CDR3 protein: CASSFGDRKETQYF
D gene: TRBD2; V gene: TRBV9; J gene: TRBJ2-1; clone size: -; CDR3 DNA: TGTGCCAGCAGCGAGAGGGGAGCGGGGGCCGACAATGAGCAGTTCTTC; CDR3 protein: CASSERGAGADNEQFF
D gene: -; V gene: TRBV6-1; J gene: TRBJ1-2; clone size: once; CDR3 DNA: TGTGCCAGCAGTGAAGGGGGCCGGATGGGCTACACCTTC; CDR3 protein: CASSEGGRMGYTF
D gene: TRBD1; V gene: TRBV11-3; J gene: TRBJ1-5; clone size: once; CDR3 DNA: TGTGCCCAACGAATTAATAGGACAGGGATGGGTCAGCCCCAGCATTTT; CDR3 protein: CAQRINRTGMGQPQHF
D gene: -; V gene: TRBV6-5; J gene: TRBJ2-3; clone size: -; CDR3 DNA: TGTGCCAGCAGGAGGTCCCCCACAGATACGCAGTATTTT; CDR3 protein: CASRRSPTDTQYF
D gene: -; V gene: TRBV7-6; J gene: TRBJ1-4; clone size: -; CDR3 DNA: TGTGCCAGCAGCTTAGGAATACCAGGGGAGATTAATGAAAAACTGTTTTTT; CDR3 protein: CASSLGIPGEINEKLFF
D gene: -; V gene: TRBV10-3; J gene: TRBJ1-5; clone size: -; CDR3 DNA: TGTGCCATCAGTGTTCGGGGGAGCAATCAGCCCCAGCATTTT; CDR3 protein: CAISVRGSNQPQHF
D gene: -; V gene: TRBV5-3; J gene: TRBJ1-1; clone size: -; CDR3 DNA: TGTGCCAGAAGCGACGGCAGGGAGGGGAACACTGAAGCTTTCTTT; CDR3 protein: CARSDGREGNTEAFF
D gene: TRBD2; V gene: TRBV7-3; J gene: TRBJ2-1; clone size: -; CDR3 DNA: TGTGCCAGCAGCTCCACTAGCGGAGAGTACAATGAGCAGTTCTTC; CDR3 protein: CASSSTSGEYNEQFF
D gene: -; V gene: TRBV7-9; J gene: TRBJ1-5; clone size: -; CDR3 DNA: TGTGCCAGCAGACATCTCGGCGGGGAGGGTCAGCCCCAGCATTTT; CDR3 protein: CASRHLGGEGQPQHF
D gene: TRBD1; V gene: TRBV6-5; J gene: TRBJ2-3; clone size: -; CDR3 DNA: TGTGCCAGCGGCCGGGACAGGAGCACAGATACGCAGTATTTT; CDR3 protein: CASGRDRSTDTQYF
D gene: -; V gene: TRBV29-1; J gene: TRBJ1-1; clone size: -; CDR3 DNA: TGCAGCGTTGCCCAGGGAGGGAACACTGAAGCTTTCTTT; CDR3 protein: CSVAQGGNTEAFF
D gene: TRBD1; V gene: TRBV12-5; J gene: TRBJ1-2; clone size: -; CDR3 DNA: TGTGCTAGTGGTTTGCTCAGAGACAGGGTCTTAGGCTACACCTTC; CDR3 protein: CASGLLRDRVLGYTF
D gene: -; V gene: TRBV27; J gene: TRBJ2-2; clone size: -; CDR3 DNA: TGTGCCAGCAGTTTAGGGCAGGGGGGTTACACCGGGGAGCTGTTTTTT; CDR3 protein: CASSLGQGGYTGELFF
D gene: -; V gene: TRBV6-2/TRBV6-3; J gene: TRBJ2-1; clone size: -; CDR3 DNA: TGTGCCAGCAGTTCCCGGGACAATGAGCAGTTCTTC; CDR3 protein: CASSSRDNEQFF
D gene: TRBD1; V gene: TRBV27; J gene: TRBJ1-6; clone size: -; CDR3 DNA: TGTGCCAGCACCCGGGACAGGGAAGGTTCACCCCTCCACTTT; CDR3 protein: CASTRDREGSPLHF
D gene: TRBD1; V gene: TRBV11-2; J gene: TRBJ1-1; clone size: -; CDR3 DNA: TGTGCCAGCAGCCACTCCGGGACAGGGGGCATTTGGCAGGCTTTCTTT; CDR3 protein: CASSHSGTGGIWQAFF
D gene: -; V gene: TRBV4-1; J gene: TRBJ2-7; clone size: -; CDR3 DNA: TGCGCCAGCAGCCAAAGATATGGACTTGACTCCTACGAGCAGTACTTC; CDR3 protein: CASSQRYGLDSYEQYF
D gene: -; V gene: TRBV18; J gene: TRBJ1-6; clone size: -; CDR3 DNA: TGTGCCAGCTCTCGAATGGACTGGAGCTCCTATAATTCACCCCTCCACTTT; CDR3 protein: CASSRMDWSSYNSPLHF
D gene: -; V gene: TRBV4-3; J gene: TRBJ1-1; clone size: -; CDR3 DNA: TGCGCCAGCAGCCGAGGTTTAGGAGGGTTGAACACTGAAGCTTTCTTT; CDR3 protein: CASSRGLGGLNTEAFF
D gene: TRBD1; V gene: TRBV9; J gene: TRBJ1-5; clone size: -; CDR3 DNA: TGTGCCAGCAGCGTAGGTCAGGGGGCAGATCAGCCCCAGCATTTT; CDR3 protein: CASSVGQGADQPQHF
D gene: -; V gene: TRBV19; J gene: TRBJ1-1; clone size: once; CDR3 DNA: TGTGCCAGTAGTATATCCCCTATCTCCGCTGAAGCTTTCTTT; CDR3 protein: CASSISPISAEAFF
D gene: -; V gene: TRBV11-2; J gene: TRBJ2-1; clone size: -; CDR3 DNA: TGTGCCAGCAGCTTATCCGCATCCTCGGTCACCGGTGAGCAGTTCTTC; CDR3 protein: CASSLSASSVTGEQFF
D gene: -; V gene: TRBV23-1; J gene: TRBJ2-3; clone size: -; CDR3 DNA: TGCGCCAGCAGTCAACCCCCCGTCCCGACTAGCACAGATACGCAGTATTTT; CDR3 protein: CASSQPPVPTSTDTQYF
D gene: -; V gene: TRBV9; J gene: TRBJ2-5; clone size: -; CDR3 DNA: TGTGCCAGCAGCCCAACCGGGACACCACAAGAGACCCAGTACTTC; CDR3 protein: CASSPTGTPQETQYF